Listed below are T cell receptor beta chains from one sample, sequenced in a study of human T cells and chemical hapten exposure. TCRdb re-called the RACE reads through MiXCR, storing one row per CDR3 protein. The sample includes 55,000 to 75,000 distinct CDR3 sequences, about 7% seen only once; the top ten take 1.5% to 2%. This sample comprised whole blood, obtained in connection with sensitization to the hapten diphenylcyclopropenone (DPC). All receptors come from a woman aged 25-40 years with alopecia areata. Some clones in this sample may be carry-over from other donors' samples. The CDR3 runs from the conserved cysteine through the conserved F or W. D genes are given only for firm matches. Part of the rows lack a size; the others show once, few, many or a class for expanded clones.

size	D	V	J	length	CDR3	DNA
medium-sized	-	TRBV30	TRBJ1-1	11	CAWTKNTEAFF	TGTGCCTGGACGAAAAACACTGAAGCTTTCTTT
many	-	TRBV18	TRBJ1-2	15	CASSTWTMANYGYTF	TGTGCCAGCTCAACCTGGACTATGGCGAACTATGGCTACACCTTC
-	TRBD1	TRBV12-3/TRBV12-4	TRBJ1-6	14	CASSSRGSNSPLHF	TGTGCCAGCAGTTCCAGGGGGTCAAATTCACCCCTCCACTTT
many	-	TRBV20-1	TRBJ2-1	17	CSARIGVSGVNYNEQFF	TGCAGTGCTAGAATTGGAGTCTCAGGGGTCAACTACAATGAGCAGTTCTTC
many	-	TRBV18	TRBJ2-7	14	CASSPRDGIYEQYF	TGTGCCAGCTCACCACGGGACGGAATCTACGAGCAGTACTTC
many	TRBD1	TRBV6-2/TRBV6-3	TRBJ1-1	14	CASSYRQGRSEAFF	TGTGCCAGCAGTTACAGACAGGGGAGATCTGAAGCTTTCTTT
many	-	TRBV27	TRBJ2-5	14	CASSTHREAKTQYF	TGTGCCAGCAGTACTCACAGGGAGGCGAAGACCCAGTACTTC
-	-	TRBV7-3	TRBJ2-3	17	CASSLRPTGAGSDTQYF	TGTGCCAGCAGCCTACGGCCCACGGGGGCCGGGTCAGATACGCAGTATTTT
-	-	TRBV20-1	TRBJ2-3	16	CSARIGRRGRTDTQYF	TGCAGTGCTAGAATAGGGAGGCGAGGCCGCACAGATACGCAGTATTTT
many	TRBD2	TRBV30	TRBJ2-2	14	CAWQRGENTGELFF	TGTGCCTGGCAGCGGGGGGAGAACACCGGGGAGCTGTTTTTT
many	TRBD1	TRBV19	TRBJ1-2	13	CASRTGVLDGYTF	TGTGCCAGCCGGACAGGGGTGTTAGATGGCTACACCTTC
many	TRBD1	TRBV20-1	TRBJ1-2	13	CSARGDRDYGYTF	TGCAGTGCTAGAGGGGACAGGGACTATGGCTACACCTTC
many	-	TRBV2	TRBJ2-1	15	CASSSTQGMLNEQFF	TGTGCCAGCAGTTCTACCCAGGGAATGCTAAATGAGCAGTTCTTC